Included here is one T cell receptor beta chain sequence, with context. The antigen remains undetermined. The read comes to an end 3 residues before the CDR3 does, leaving the germline J gene to fill in the end. Some clones are missing from TCRdb's copy, which holds only in-frame ones; the method was immunoSEQ multiplex PCR. The sample table sets out roughly 48,000 clones. The data were taken from a study of Tregs in tolerant kidney transplant recipients. Whole-study results and caveats: In tolerant patients, donor-specific Tregs outgrew total Tregs, suggesting antigen-driven expansion.

The V gene's germline CDR1 is SGHRS and CDR2 YFSETQ. The CDR3 has 12 residues. Unstimulated Tregs (CD4+CD25+CD127-) and CD4+CD25- non-Tregs were sorted from PBMCs. The receptor was isolated from a human donor who received a combined kidney and bone marrow transplant. The chain links TRBV5-1 to TRBJ1-1; maybe TRBD1 (5 bases). Sequences were derived from CD4+ T cells from blood, sampled before the transplant. The DNA read from the CDR3 is TGCGCCAGCAGCTTGGAGTCAGGGGAA. It yields the protein CASSLESGE. The CDR3 as a whole reads CASSLESGEAFF. The whole variable domain, filled in from reference TRBV5-1 and TRBJ1-1, reads KAGVTQTPRYLIKTRGQQVTLSCSPISGHRSVSWYQQTPGQGLQFLFEYFSETQRNKGNFPGRFSGRQFSNSRSEMNVSTLELGDSALYLCASSLESGEAFFGQGTRLTVV.